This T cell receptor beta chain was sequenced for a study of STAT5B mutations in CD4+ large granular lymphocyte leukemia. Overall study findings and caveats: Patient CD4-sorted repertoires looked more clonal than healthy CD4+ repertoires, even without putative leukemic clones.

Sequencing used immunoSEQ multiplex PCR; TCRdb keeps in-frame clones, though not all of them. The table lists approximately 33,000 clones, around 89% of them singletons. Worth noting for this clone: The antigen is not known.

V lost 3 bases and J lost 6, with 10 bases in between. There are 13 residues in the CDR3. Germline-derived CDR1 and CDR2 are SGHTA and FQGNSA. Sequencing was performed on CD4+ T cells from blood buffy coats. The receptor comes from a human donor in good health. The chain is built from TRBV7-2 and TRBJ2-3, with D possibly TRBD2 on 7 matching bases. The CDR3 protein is CASSLGGRDTQYF. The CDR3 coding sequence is TGTGCCAGCAGCTTGGGGGGGCGCGATACGCAGTATTTT.